These 4 T cell receptor beta chains share one sample of origin, sequenced in a study of cytomegalovirus exposure and HLA in healthy donors. The PCR contained 60 Vbeta and 13 Jbeta primers. TCRdb keeps only in-frame clones here, not all; method: immunoSEQ multiplex PCR. The table records over 80,000 clones, approximately 73% of them present only once. Sequencing was carried out using PBMCs. Receptor source: a man aged 40-50 years in good health and CMV-seronegative.

This sequence joins TRBV6-6 and TRBJ2-2, with 8 bases matching TRBD1. Germline V CDR1 and CDR2: MNHNY, SVGAGI (reference sequence). The CDR3 has 15 residues. V was clipped by 2 bases and J by 4 bases; unmatched bases: 3. DNA for the CDR3: TGTGCCAGCAGTTACCGGACAGGGCGCACCGGGGAGCTGTTTTTT. The encoded protein is CASSYRTGRTGELFF.

This rearrangement joins TRBV30 to TRBJ2-7; D call uncertain. V lost 0 bases and J 0 bases, leaving 9 bases between the germline ends. CDR1 and CDR2 from the germline V gene are GTSNPN and SVGIG (reference sequence). CDR3 length: 14 residues. CDR3 region: CAWSVWRISYEQYF. The DNA of the CDR3 is TGTGCCTGGAGTGTCTGGAGAATCTCCTACGAGCAGTACTTC. The variable domain in full, with the rest retrieved from reference TRBV30 and TRBJ2-7, is SQTIHQWPATLVQPVGSPLSLECTVEGTSNPNLYWYRQAAGRGLQLLFYSVGIGQISSEVPQNLSASRPQDRQFILSSKKLLLSDSGFYLCAWSVWRISYEQYFGPGTRLTVT.

The chain couples TRBV4-3 to TRBJ1-3; D not certain. The germline V gene has CDR1 LGHNA and CDR2 YSLEER. The CDR3 is 17 residues long. V was clipped by 1 base and J by 1 base, with 14 bases between them. DNA for the CDR3: TGCGCCAGCAGCCAAGTCTCGGGGAACCCGTCTGGAAACACCATATATTTT. Protein product: CASSQVSGNPSGNTIYF.

The chain joins TRBV4-2 to TRBJ1-3, with D perhaps matching TRBD1 (5 bases). This CDR3 has 16 amino acids. Deletions cut 8 bases from V and 0 bases from J, with 17 bases between. Per the germline V gene, CDR1 is LGHNA and CDR2 is YNFKEQ. The CDR3 DNA reads as TGTGCCAGCGGACATCGCGTGGGCGACTCTGGAAACACCATATATTTT. This encodes CASGHRVGDSGNTIYF.